The entry that follows covers one TCR beta chain sequence. Which antigen it targets is not known. Base qualities are not recorded, but no much larger clone differs from it by a single base. Participants in the prospective study were enrolled through a virtual design, were aged roughly 18 to 100 years, and lived in approximately 25 United States geographic areas. To assign participants to cohorts, the prospective study relied on clinical history that participants themselves reported in a screening survey and a study questionnaire. For ImmuneRACE Cohort 3, a participant was defined as recovered based on two consecutive negative NP/OP PCR tests, clearance by a healthcare professional, or resolution of symptoms. Mobile phlebotomists in the prospective study collected whole blood, serum and a nasopharyngeal or oropharyngeal swab from every participant. Prospective study participants could optionally give additional blood draws and questionnaires over a roughly two-month period. Before DNA extraction, prospective study blood samples were shipped either frozen or at room temperature.

The germline V gene (reference sequence) gives CDR1 as LNHNV and CDR2 as YYDKDF. V is reduced by 5 bases and J by 7 bases, leaving a spacing of 12 bases between them. Spanning cysteine to phenylalanine, the CDR3 consists of 13 amino acids. Only the CDR3 region is kept as DNA, spanning 39 bases read in frame from base 1. TCRbeta CDR3 regions were amplified from genomic DNA using the immunoSEQ Assay, a bias-controlled multiplex PCR. In the source study's methods: The number of nucleated cells in each sample was estimated by amplification of reference gene primers within the assay. To quantify the absolute abundance of each unique TCRbeta CDR3 rearrangement, sequence reads were collapsed and filtered. For each sample, productive Simpson clonality was calculated as the square root of Simpson's diversity index over productive rearrangements. TCRdb limited this immuneACCESS table to in-frame rearrangements with V and J called. A share of clones is missing; checked studies link under half to unresolved V genes, and the rest is unexplained. The V and J calls and clone size are taken from that table; D and trimming were inferred from the DNA. Counted in this sample were 180,000 or so clones; over 70% of them appeared once. Approximately 13% of the sample is held by the ten biggest clonotypes.

The data belong to a study of blood T cell repertoires in COVID-19 (dated by TCRdb to the early 2020s). With respect to the entire study: Samples covering the acute and convalescent phases of COVID-19 were provided by collaborators in the United States, Italy and Spain. Where available, HLA class I and class II types were obtained from metadata supplied by the sample provider rather than from assay-based typing. The repertoires were released in a freely available public database meant as a resource for research on the immune response to SARS-CoV-2. Deeply sampled blood TCRbeta repertoires from subjects exposed to, actively infected with, or recovered from COVID-19 were included in the dataset. The sample metadata nearly always contained a de-identified subject ID, COVID-19 status, age in years and sex. The prospective study material was composed of cDNA or gDNA derived from T cells, B-cell-depleted T cells, or PBMCs. The samples were drawn from the first 160 participants of the ongoing ImmuneRACE study and from 1,254 subjects provided by 6 global collaborators. What the research found in general, with its limitations: How much clinical and demographic metadata was included differed by source and by participant, and the metadata was provided uncurated.

Sample: PBMCs or T cells enriched from blood (not recorded which). The chain is encoded by TRBV15 joined to TRBJ2-1; TRBD1 is perhaps the D gene, given 6 matching bases. The receptor was isolated from a woman in her fifties or sixties who had recovered from COVID-19. The DNA sequence follows: TGTGCCACCAGCGCCTCAAGGGGGAATGAGCAGTTCTTC. The resulting protein is CATSASRGNEQFF.